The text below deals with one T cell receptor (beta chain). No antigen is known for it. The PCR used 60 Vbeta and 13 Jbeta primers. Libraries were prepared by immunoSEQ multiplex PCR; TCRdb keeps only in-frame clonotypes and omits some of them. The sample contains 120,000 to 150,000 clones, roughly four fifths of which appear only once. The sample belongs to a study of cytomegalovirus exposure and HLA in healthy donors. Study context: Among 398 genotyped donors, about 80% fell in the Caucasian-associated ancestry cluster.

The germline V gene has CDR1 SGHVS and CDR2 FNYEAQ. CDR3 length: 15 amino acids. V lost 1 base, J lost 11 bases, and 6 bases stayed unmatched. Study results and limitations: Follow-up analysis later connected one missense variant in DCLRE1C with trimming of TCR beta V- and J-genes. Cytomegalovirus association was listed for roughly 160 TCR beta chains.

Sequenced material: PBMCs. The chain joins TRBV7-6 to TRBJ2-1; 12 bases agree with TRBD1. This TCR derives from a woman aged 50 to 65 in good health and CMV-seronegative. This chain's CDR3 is CASSLDAGQGAQQFF. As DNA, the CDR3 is TGTGCCAGCAGCTTAGACGCGGGACAGGGGGCCCAGCAGTTCTTC.